A selection of T cell receptor beta chains follows, all from one sample in a study of OX40 agonist ivuxolimab in advanced cancers. Assay used: immunoSEQ multiplex PCR; TCRdb lists only in-frame clones, some missing. This sample yields some 87,000 clones, of which 85% to 95% are seen a single time; roughly 0.42% belongs to the top ten. The source material was CD4+ or CD8+ T cells sorted from blood, sampled in a trial of the OX40 agonist ivuxolimab. These receptor sequences come from an adult with an advanced solid tumor such as melanoma, head and neck, liver or kidney cancer. Both conserved end residues are part of each CDR3. D genes are given only for firm matches. Clone size is not always given. Where it is, it says once, few, many or a class for expanded clones.

v_call	clone_size	j_call	d_call	cdr3_aa	cdr3_nt
TRBV19	-	TRBJ1-2	-	CASRTQGLYGYTF	TGTGCCAGTAGGACACAGGGACTCTATGGCTACACCTTC
TRBV11-2	-	TRBJ1-1	-	CASSLVGGYTEAFF	TGTGCCAGCAGCTTAGTTGGCGGGTACACTGAAGCTTTCTTT
TRBV2	-	TRBJ1-6	TRBD1	CASTKMGGQGGSPLHF	TGTGCCAGCACCAAAATGGGAGGACAGGGCGGATCACCCCTCCACTTT
TRBV6-1	-	TRBJ1-4	-	CASRTTDEKLFF	TGTGCCAGCAGGACAACGGATGAAAAACTGTTTTTT
TRBV6-6	-	TRBJ1-2	TRBD1	CASRGQTDYGYTF	TGTGCCAGCAGGGGACAGACGGACTATGGCTACACCTTC
TRBV9	-	TRBJ2-5	TRBD2	CASSRLAGGETQYF	TGTGCCAGCAGCCGACTAGCGGGGGGAGAGACCCAGTACTTC
TRBV28	-	TRBJ2-7	TRBD1	CASLGQGGAYYEQYF	TGTGCCAGCTTGGGACAGGGGGGAGCCTACTACGAGCAGTACTTC
TRBV4-1	-	TRBJ1-5	TRBD1	CASSQVGGGGQPQHF	TGCGCCAGCAGCCAAGTAGGGGGCGGCGGTCAGCCCCAGCATTTT
TRBV7-2	-	TRBJ2-7	-	CASSGSPGLGYEQYF	TGTGCCAGCAGCGGGTCTCCCGGTCTTGGCTACGAGCAGTACTTC
TRBV7-2	-	TRBJ2-7	TRBD2	CASSLVWGGPLSSYEQYF	TGTGCCAGCAGCTTAGTATGGGGAGGGCCCTTGAGCTCCTACGAGCAGTACTTC
TRBV7-9	-	TRBJ1-4	TRBD1	CASSRGQGAKGEKLFF	TGTGCCAGCAGCCGCGGGCAGGGGGCGAAGGGTGAAAAACTGTTTTTT
TRBV7-7	-	TRBJ2-5	TRBD2	CASSPIGTSGGETQYF	TGTGCCAGCAGCCCCATAGGGACTAGTGGGGGAGAGACCCAGTACTTC
TRBV7-6	-	TRBJ2-7	-	CASSLDERSYEQYF	TGTGCCAGCAGCTTAGATGAGCGGTCCTACGAGCAGTACTTC
TRBV5-1	-	TRBJ2-7	TRBD2	CASSLTGTSGASSYEQYF	TGCGCCAGCAGCCTTACCGGGACTAGCGGGGCTAGCTCCTACGAGCAGTACTTC
TRBV10-3	-	TRBJ1-2	-	CAAGGNYGYTF	TGTGCGGCTGGAGGAAACTATGGCTACACCTTC
TRBV6-5	-	TRBJ2-1	TRBD2	CASSLRLAGVPFF	TGTGCCAGCAGCCTCCGACTAGCGGGAGTTCCGTTCTTC
TRBV2	-	TRBJ2-5	TRBD1	CASSTTGWETQYF	TGTGCCAGCAGCACGACAGGGTGGGAGACCCAGTACTTC
TRBV4-3	-	TRBJ1-2	-	CASSQDAVGNNYGYTF	TGCGCCAGCAGCCAAGACGCCGTGGGGAATAACTATGGCTACACCTTC
TRBV6-5	-	TRBJ2-2	-	CASSRDAGELFF	TGTGCCAGCAGTCGGGATGCCGGGGAGCTGTTTTTT
TRBV6-6	-	TRBJ2-3	TRBD1	CASTPGQGIDTQYF	TGTGCCAGCACACCGGGACAGGGAATAGATACGCAGTATTTT
TRBV28	-	TRBJ2-1	TRBD2	CASSLASSGGTFSYNEQFF	TGTGCCAGCAGCCTTGCTTCTAGCGGGGGGACCTTCTCCTACAATGAGCAGTTCTTC
TRBV4-1	-	TRBJ2-2	-	CASSQGPGQTGELFF	TGCGCCAGCAGCCAAGGACCAGGACAAACCGGGGAGCTGTTTTTT
TRBV5-4	once	TRBJ2-7	-	CASSLVGGRGNEQYF	TGTGCCAGCAGCTTGGTCGGTGGGAGAGGAAACGAGCAGTACTTC
TRBV5-1	-	TRBJ2-7	TRBD1	CASSLEGQINEQYF	TGCGCCAGCAGCTTGGAGGGACAGATAAACGAGCAGTACTTC
TRBV11-3	-	TRBJ1-1	-	CASLRTGAQEAFF	TGTGCCAGTCTCCGTACCGGGGCGCAGGAAGCTTTCTTT
TRBV10-2	-	TRBJ2-7	-	CATQGPVNEQYF	TGCGCCACTCAAGGTCCCGTAAACGAGCAGTACTTC
TRBV5-1	-	TRBJ2-3	-	CASSTGGLVADTQYF	TGCGCCAGCAGCACTGGGGGGCTAGTCGCAGATACGCAGTATTTT
TRBV19	-	TRBJ2-2	TRBD1	CASRGQGGSWDTGELFF	TGTGCCAGTAGGGGACAGGGAGGTTCGTGGGACACCGGGGAGCTGTTTTTT
TRBV2	few	TRBJ1-3	-	CASSVLGDSDTIYF	TGTGCCAGCAGTGTCTTGGGGGATTCGGACACCATATATTTT
TRBV7-2	-	TRBJ2-3	-	CASSHPTGTDTQYF	TGTGCCAGCAGCCACCCGACAGGCACAGATACGCAGTATTTT
TRBV5-6	once	TRBJ1-2	TRBD1	CASSLTGEKYGYTF	TGTGCCAGCAGCTTGACAGGGGAAAAATATGGCTACACCTTC
TRBV4-1	-	TRBJ1-1	TRBD1	CASSHPARGGASTEAFF	TGCGCCAGCAGCCACCCCGCCAGGGGGGGAGCCAGCACTGAAGCTTTCTTT
TRBV28	-	TRBJ2-7	TRBD2	CASSFAGGSYEQYF	TGTGCCAGCAGTTTTGCGGGAGGGTCCTACGAGCAGTACTTC
TRBV6-1	-	TRBJ1-5	-	CASSEMGIEDQPQHF	TGTGCCAGCAGTGAAATGGGGATTGAGGATCAGCCCCAGCATTTT
TRBV5-8	-	TRBJ1-2	TRBD1	CASSLAGDRGGGYTF	TGTGCCAGCAGCTTGGCAGGGGACAGGGGAGGTGGCTACACCTTC
TRBV7-3	-	TRBJ2-3	-	CASSFGGEDTQYF	TGTGCCAGCAGTTTCGGAGGGGAAGATACGCAGTATTTT
TRBV19	-	TRBJ1-4	-	CASSGTPSTNEKLFF	TGTGCCAGTAGTGGAACCCCGTCAACTAATGAAAAACTGTTTTTT
TRBV6-6	-	TRBJ2-2	TRBD2	CASRVAGSTGELFF	TGTGCCAGCAGGGTAGCGGGGAGCACCGGGGAGCTGTTTTTT
TRBV5-6	-	TRBJ1-2	TRBD1	CASSPPGTANYGYTF	TGTGCCAGCAGCCCTCCCGGGACAGCTAACTATGGCTACACCTTC
TRBV18	-	TRBJ2-3	TRBD2	CASSPWREGPDTQYF	TGTGCCAGCTCACCATGGCGGGAGGGGCCAGATACGCAGTATTTT
TRBV5-1	-	TRBJ2-1	-	CASSLGGRGYNEQFF	TGCGCCAGCAGTTTGGGAGGACGGGGATACAATGAGCAGTTCTTC
TRBV9	-	TRBJ2-7	TRBD2	CASSEGALAGGSPEQYF	TGTGCCAGCAGCGAGGGGGCCCTAGCGGGAGGGTCGCCCGAGCAGTACTTC
TRBV7-2	-	TRBJ2-7	-	CASSFPATAEQYF	TGTGCCAGCAGCTTTCCCGCGACAGCCGAGCAGTACTTC
TRBV5-1	-	TRBJ2-5	-	CASRGEETQYF	TGCGCCAGCAGAGGGGAAGAGACCCAGTACTTC
TRBV10-3	-	TRBJ2-3	-	CAISQPGPPKDTQYF	TGTGCCATCAGCCAGCCGGGACCCCCGAAAGATACGCAGTATTTT
TRBV19	-	TRBJ1-1	-	CASSVAVEDTEAFF	TGTGCCAGTAGTGTAGCGGTCGAGGACACTGAAGCTTTCTTT